These 9 T cell receptor beta chains were sequenced from one sample in a study of CD8+ T cells in alopecia areata. TCR sequencing used cDNA made by reverse transcription of extracted RNA. Here immunoSEQ multiplex PCR was the method, and the copy in TCRdb shows in-frame clones only, minus some. Among approximately 89,000 clones listed, 51% were seen once. Material: NKG2D-high CD8+ T cells sorted from blood. All receptors come from a human donor with alopecia areata.

The chain employs TRBV30 and TRBJ2-1; D not certain. Trimming removed 3 bases at V and 5 bases at J, with 5 bases between. The CDR3 runs to 11 residues. The germline gives CDR1 GTSNPN, CDR2 SVGIG (reference sequence). CDR3 sequence: CAWRSNNEQFF. The CDR3 coding sequence is TGTGCCTGGAGATCCAACAATGAGCAGTTCTTC.

This clone was found a few times. The CDR3 spells CSVGRQNTEAFF. For the CDR3, the DNA is TGCAGCGTGGGTCGACAGAACACTGAAGCTTTCTTT. The V call is TRBV29-1, the J call TRBJ1-1; D gene unclear. This CDR3 is 12 amino acids long. The V gene lost 6 bases and the J gene lost 1 base, with 9 bases spanning the gap. The germline CDR1 and CDR2 sequences are SQVTM and ANQGSEA.

J is TRBJ2-5 and V is TRBV10-2; the D gene is possibly TRBD1 (6 bases). The CDR3 runs to 15 residues. Deletions cut 3 bases from V and 5 bases from J, with 16 bases between. From germline, CDR1 is WSHSY and CDR2 SAAADI. The CDR3 DNA sequence: TGCGCCAGCAGTGACGGACAGACCCGGTGGGAGACCCAGTACTTC. Translated, it gives CASSDGQTRWETQYF.

The rearrangement links TRBV5-4 to TRBJ2-7, with 11 nucleotides matching TRBD2. With V trimmed by 4 bases and J by 3 bases, 3 bases remained unmatched. CDR1 is SGHNT, CDR2 YYREEE, per germline (reference sequence). The CDR3 spans 14 residues. CDR3 nucleotides: TGTGCCAGCAGCCCAACTAGCGGGGGCTACGAGCAGTACTTC. Encoded protein: CASSPTSGGYEQYF.

The chain carries TRBV4-1 and TRBJ2-7; D is perhaps TRBD1 (5 bases). With 1 base removed from V and 3 bases from J, the gap between germline ends came to 7 bases. Looked up from germline, CDR1 is MGHRA and CDR2 is YSYEKL. This CDR3 contains 13 residues. The CDR3 DNA follows: TGCGCCAGCAGCCAAGGCAGGGACTACGAGCAGTACTTC. Translation: CASSQGRDYEQYF.

This clone was seen a handful of times. This chain uses TRBV6-1 with TRBJ2-6, with D perhaps TRBD1 (5 bases). The CDR3 covers 20 residues. Germline V CDR1 and CDR2: MNHNS, SASEGT. V was cut by 4 bases and J by 3 bases, with 25 bases left in between. The CDR3 loop reads CASSGISGPRARDGANVLTF. CDR3 sequence (DNA): TGTGCCAGCAGTGGGATCTCTGGACCCAGGGCTAGAGATGGGGCCAACGTCCTGACTTTC.

This clone turned up a few times. The V gene is TRBV29-1, the J gene TRBJ2-5, with TRBD1 matching over 10 bases. CDR3 length: 13 amino acids. Germline V gene lookup returns CDR1 SQVTM and CDR2 ANQGSEA. The J segment lost 5 bases and the V segment lost 8 bases, leaving 8 bases of the junction unmatched. The CDR3 loop reads CSKTGGDRETQYF. As DNA, the CDR3 is TGCAGCAAGACAGGGGGCGACCGGGAGACCCAGTACTTC.

This clone was found a few times. CDR3 nucleotides: TGTGCCAGCAGTCGGGAGTCCTACAATGAGCAGTTCTTC. Its translation: CASSRESYNEQFF. The rearrangement joins TRBV9 to TRBJ2-1; D possibly corresponds to TRBD2 (6 bases). V was clipped by 5 bases and J by 1 base, with 7 bases between them. The CDR3 runs to 13 residues. From germline, CDR1 is SGDLS and CDR2 YYNGEE.

This clone turned up a few times. The rearrangement uses TRBV19 and TRBJ1-5; the D is unclear. The germline V gene has CDR1 LNHDA and CDR2 SQIVND (reference sequence). The CDR3 runs 15 residues. Trimming shortened V by 7 bases and J by 0 bases, and 13 bases separated the two germline ends. The CDR3: CASTPGAYSNQPQHF. CDR3 DNA sequence: TGTGCCAGTACCCCCGGAGCCTATAGCAATCAGCCCCAGCATTTT.